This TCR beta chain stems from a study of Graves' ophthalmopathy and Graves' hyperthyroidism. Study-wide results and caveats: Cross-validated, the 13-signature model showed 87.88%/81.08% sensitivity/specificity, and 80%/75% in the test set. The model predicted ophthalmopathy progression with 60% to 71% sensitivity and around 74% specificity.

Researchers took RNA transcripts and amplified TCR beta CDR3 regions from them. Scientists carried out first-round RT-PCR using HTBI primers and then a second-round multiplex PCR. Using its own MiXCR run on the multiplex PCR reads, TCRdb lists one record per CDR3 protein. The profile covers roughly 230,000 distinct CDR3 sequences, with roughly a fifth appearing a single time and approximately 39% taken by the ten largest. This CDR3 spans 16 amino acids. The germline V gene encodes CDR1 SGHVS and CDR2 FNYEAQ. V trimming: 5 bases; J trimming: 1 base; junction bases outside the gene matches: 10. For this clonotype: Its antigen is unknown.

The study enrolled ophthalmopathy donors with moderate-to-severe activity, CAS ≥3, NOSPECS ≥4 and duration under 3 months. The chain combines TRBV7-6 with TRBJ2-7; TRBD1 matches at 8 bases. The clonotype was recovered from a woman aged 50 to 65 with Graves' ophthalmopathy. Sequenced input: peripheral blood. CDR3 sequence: CASSAPTGTGSYEQYF. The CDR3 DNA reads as TGTGCCAGCAGCGCTCCTACCGGGACAGGATCCTACGAGCAGTACTTC.